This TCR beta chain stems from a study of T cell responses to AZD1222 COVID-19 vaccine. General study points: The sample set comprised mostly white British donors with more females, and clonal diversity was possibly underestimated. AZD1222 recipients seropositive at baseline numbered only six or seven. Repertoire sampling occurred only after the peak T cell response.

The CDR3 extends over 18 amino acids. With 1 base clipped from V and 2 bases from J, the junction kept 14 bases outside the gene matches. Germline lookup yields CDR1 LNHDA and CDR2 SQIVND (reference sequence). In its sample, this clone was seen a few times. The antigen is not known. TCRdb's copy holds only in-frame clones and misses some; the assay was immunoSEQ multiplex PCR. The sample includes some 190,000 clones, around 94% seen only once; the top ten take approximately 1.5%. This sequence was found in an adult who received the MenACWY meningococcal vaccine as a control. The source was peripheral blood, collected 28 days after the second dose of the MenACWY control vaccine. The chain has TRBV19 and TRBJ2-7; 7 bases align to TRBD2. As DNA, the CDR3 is TGTGCCAGTAGTATAGTGCCCCCGACATGGAGCGGGACCTACGAGCAGTACTTC. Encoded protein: CASSIVPPTWSGTYEQYF.